This TCR beta chain was sequenced for a study of vaccination effects on CD4 cells after COVID-19. Study-level points and caveats: Clones induced by infection and by vaccine showed marked clonal contraction late after vaccination.

On day 10 of culture, CD4+ T cells were separated out. This clone has just a few counts. What it binds is not known. CDR3 length equals 15 residues. CDR1 is LGHDT and CDR2 is YNNKEL in the germline V gene (reference sequence). V trimming: 4 bases; J trimming: 5 bases; junction bases outside the gene matches: 2. TCRdb keeps only in-frame clones here, not all; method: immunoSEQ multiplex PCR. The sample contains approximately 47,000 clones, about 75% of which appear only once. This specimen consisted of CD4+ T cells from PBMCs cultured without peptide, obtained before COVID-19 vaccination. This TCR was sampled from a human donor who had a prior SARS-CoV-2 infection. The gene calls are TRBV3-1 (or the pseudogene TRBV3-2) and TRBJ2-1, with 13 bases aligning to TRBD2. The CDR3 protein is CASSRGLAGNNEQFF. CDR3 DNA sequence: TGTGCCAGCAGCCGGGGACTAGCGGGAAACAATGAGCAGTTCTTC.